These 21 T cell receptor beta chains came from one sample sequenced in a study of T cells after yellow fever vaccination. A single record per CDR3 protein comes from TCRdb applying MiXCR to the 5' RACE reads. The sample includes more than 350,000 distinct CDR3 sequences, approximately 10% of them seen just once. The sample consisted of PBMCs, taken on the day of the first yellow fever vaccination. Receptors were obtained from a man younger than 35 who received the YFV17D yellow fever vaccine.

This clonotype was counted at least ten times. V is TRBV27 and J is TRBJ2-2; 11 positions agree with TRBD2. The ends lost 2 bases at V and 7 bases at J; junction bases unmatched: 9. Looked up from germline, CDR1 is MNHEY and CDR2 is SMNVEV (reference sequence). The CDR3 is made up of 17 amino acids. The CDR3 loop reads CASSLLIAGGQGGELFF. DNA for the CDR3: TGTGCCAGCAGTTTACTTATAGCGGGGGGGCAAGGCGGGGAGCTGTTTTTT.

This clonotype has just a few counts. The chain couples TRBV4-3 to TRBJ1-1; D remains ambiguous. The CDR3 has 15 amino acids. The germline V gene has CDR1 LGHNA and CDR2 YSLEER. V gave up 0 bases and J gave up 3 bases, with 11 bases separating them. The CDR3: CASSQDYGRYTEAFF. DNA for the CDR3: TGCGCCAGCAGCCAAGATTACGGGAGGTACACTGAAGCTTTCTTT.

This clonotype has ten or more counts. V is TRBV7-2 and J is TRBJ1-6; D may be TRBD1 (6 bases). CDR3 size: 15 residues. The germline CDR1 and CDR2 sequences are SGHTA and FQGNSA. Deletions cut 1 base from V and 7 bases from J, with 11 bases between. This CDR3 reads CASSLVGGANSPLHF. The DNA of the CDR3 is TGTGCCAGCAGCTTAGTTGGGGGGGCAAATTCACCCCTCCACTTT.

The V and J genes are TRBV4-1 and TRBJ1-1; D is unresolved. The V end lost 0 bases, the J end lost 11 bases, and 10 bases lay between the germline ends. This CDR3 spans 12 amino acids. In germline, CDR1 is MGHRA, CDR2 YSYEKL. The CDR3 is CASSQDRRRAFF. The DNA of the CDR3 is TGCGCCAGCAGCCAAGATCGAAGGAGGGCTTTCTTT.

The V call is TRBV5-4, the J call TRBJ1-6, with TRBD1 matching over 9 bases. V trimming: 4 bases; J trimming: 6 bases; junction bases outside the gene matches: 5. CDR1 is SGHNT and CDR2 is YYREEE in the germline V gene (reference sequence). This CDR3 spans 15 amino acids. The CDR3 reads CASSPTGGPNSPLHF. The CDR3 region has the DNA TGTGCCAGCAGCCCTACAGGGGGCCCTAATTCACCCCTCCACTTT.

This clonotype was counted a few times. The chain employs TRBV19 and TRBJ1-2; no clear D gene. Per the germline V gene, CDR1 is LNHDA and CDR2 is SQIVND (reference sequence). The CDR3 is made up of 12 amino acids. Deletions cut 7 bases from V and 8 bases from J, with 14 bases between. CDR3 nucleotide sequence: TGTGCCAGTACCCCCCCCGGGTGGGGCTACACCTTC. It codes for CASTPPGWGYTF.

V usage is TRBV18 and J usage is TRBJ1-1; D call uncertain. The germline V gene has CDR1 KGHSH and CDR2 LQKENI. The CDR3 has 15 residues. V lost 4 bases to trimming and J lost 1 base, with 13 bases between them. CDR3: CASSLKVVGNTEAFF. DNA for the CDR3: TGTGCCAGCTCACTCAAGGTGGTTGGGAACACTGAAGCTTTCTTT.

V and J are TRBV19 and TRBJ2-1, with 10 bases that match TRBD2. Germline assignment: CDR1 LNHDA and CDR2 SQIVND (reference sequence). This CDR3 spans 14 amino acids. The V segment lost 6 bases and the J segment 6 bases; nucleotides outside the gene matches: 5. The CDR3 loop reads CASRLAGASNEQFF. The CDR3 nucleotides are TGTGCCAGTAGGCTAGCGGGGGCCTCCAATGAGCAGTTCTTC.

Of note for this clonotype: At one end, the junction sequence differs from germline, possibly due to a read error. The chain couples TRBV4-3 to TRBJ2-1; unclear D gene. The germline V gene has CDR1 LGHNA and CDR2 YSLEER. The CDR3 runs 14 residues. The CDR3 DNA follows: TGCGCCGGGCTAGGACCTCCCCCCTACCATGAGCAGTTCTTC. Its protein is CAGLGPPPYHEQFF.

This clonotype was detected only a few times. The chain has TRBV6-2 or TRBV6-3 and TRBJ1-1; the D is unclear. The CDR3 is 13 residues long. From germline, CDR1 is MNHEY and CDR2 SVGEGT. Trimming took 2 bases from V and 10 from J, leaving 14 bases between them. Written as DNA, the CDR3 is TGTGCCAGCAGTTACGATCTTTACTCTGGAGCTTTCTTT. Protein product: CASSYDLYSGAFF.

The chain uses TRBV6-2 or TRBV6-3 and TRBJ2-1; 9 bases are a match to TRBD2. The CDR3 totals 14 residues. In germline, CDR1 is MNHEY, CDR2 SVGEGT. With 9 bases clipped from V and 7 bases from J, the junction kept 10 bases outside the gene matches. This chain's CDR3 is CASCCGGAPNEQFF. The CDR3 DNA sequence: TGTGCCAGTTGTTGCGGGGGGGCCCCTAATGAGCAGTTCTTC.

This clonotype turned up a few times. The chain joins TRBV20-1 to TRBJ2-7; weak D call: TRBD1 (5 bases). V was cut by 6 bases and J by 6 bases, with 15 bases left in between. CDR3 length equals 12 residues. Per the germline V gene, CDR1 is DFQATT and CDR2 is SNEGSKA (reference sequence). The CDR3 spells CSALGEVVEQYF. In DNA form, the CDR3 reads TGCAGTGCCCTAGGGGAAGTTGTCGAGCAGTACTTC.

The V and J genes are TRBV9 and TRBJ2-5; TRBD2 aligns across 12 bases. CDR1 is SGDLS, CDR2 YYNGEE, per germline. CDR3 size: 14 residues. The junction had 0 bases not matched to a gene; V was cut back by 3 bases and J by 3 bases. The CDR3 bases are TGTGCCAGCAGCGGGACTAGCGGGGAAGAGACCCAGTACTTC. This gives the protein CASSGTSGEETQYF.

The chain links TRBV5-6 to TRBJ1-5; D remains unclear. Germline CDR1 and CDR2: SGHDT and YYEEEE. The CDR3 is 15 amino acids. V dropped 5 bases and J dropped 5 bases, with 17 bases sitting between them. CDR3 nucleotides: TGTGCCAGCAGTTCCCGTCTGGGGTTAGATCAGCCCCAGCATTTT. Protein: CASSSRLGLDQPQHF.

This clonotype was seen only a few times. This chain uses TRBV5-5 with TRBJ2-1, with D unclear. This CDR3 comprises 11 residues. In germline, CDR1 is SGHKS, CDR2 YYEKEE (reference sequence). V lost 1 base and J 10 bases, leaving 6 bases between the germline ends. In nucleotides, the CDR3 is TGTGCCAGCAGCTTGTACTTCGAGCAGTTCTTC. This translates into CASSLYFEQFF. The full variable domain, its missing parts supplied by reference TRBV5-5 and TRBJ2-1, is DAGVTQSPTHLIKTRGQQVTLRCSPISGHKSVSWYQQVLGQGPQFIFQYYEKEERGRGNFPDRFSARQFPNYSSELNVNALLLGDSALYLCASSLYFEQFFGPGTRLTVL.

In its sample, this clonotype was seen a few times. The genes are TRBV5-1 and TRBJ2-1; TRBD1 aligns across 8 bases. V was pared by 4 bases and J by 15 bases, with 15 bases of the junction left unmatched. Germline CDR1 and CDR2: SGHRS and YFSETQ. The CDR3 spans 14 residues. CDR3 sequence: CASSIRTGNEGAFF. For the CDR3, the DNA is TGCGCCAGCAGCATTCGGACAGGGAACGAAGGTGCGTTCTTC.

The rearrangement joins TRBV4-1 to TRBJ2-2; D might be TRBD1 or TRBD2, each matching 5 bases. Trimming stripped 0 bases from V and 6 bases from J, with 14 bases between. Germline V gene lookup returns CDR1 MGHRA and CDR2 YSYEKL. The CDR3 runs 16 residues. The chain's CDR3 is CASSQETEGFSGELFF. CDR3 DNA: TGCGCCAGCAGCCAAGAAACCGAGGGGTTTTCCGGGGAGCTGTTTTTT.

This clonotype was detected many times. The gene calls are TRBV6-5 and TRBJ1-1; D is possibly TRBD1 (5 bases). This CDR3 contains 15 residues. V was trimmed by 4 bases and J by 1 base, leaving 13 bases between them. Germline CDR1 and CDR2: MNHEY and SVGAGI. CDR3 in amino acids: CASSLGGRANTEAFF. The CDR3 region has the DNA TGTGCCAGCAGTTTGGGGGGGAGAGCGAACACTGAAGCTTTCTTT.

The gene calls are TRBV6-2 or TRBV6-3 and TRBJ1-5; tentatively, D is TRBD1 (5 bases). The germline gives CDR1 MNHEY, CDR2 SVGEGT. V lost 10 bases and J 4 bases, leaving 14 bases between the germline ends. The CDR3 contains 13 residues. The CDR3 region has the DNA TGTGCCATCTCAGGGCCTGATAATCAGCCCCAGCATTTT. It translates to CAISGPDNQPQHF.

This CDR3 is CASRLAGGNEQFF. In nucleotides, the CDR3 is TGTGCCAGTAGGCTAGCGGGGGGGAATGAGCAGTTCTTC. The chain carries TRBV7-8 and TRBJ2-1; TRBD2 matches at 12 bases. From germline, CDR1 is SGHVS and CDR2 FQNEAQ. The CDR3 length is 13 residues. V gave up 9 bases and J gave up 7 bases; unmatched junction bases: 4.

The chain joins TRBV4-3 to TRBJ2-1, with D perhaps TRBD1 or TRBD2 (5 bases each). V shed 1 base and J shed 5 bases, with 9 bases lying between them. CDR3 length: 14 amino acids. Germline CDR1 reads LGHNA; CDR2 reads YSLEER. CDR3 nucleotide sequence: TGCGCCAGCAGCCAAGCGGGGCCTAACAATGAGCAGTTCTTC. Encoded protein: CASSQAGPNNEQFF.